The 31 T cell receptor beta chains presented below share a single source sample, sequenced in a study of cytomegalovirus exposure and HLA in healthy donors. Measured with immunoSEQ multiplex PCR; TCRdb has only the in-frame clones, and not every one. This sample has 200,000 to 250,000 clones, with approximately 88% found just once. Sequencing used PBMCs. These receptors were collected from a woman in her 30s in good health and CMV-seropositive.

DNA of the CDR3: TGTGCCAGCAGCCAATCCGGACAGGCTTACGAGCAGTACTTC. As protein: CASSQSGQAYEQYF. This sequence joins TRBV16 and TRBJ2-7; 7 bases map to TRBD1. Trimming removed 0 bases from V and 4 bases from J; junction bases left unmatched: 3. The CDR3 is 14 amino acids. From germline, CDR1 is KGHSY and CDR2 FQNENV.

The chain is built from TRBV6-1 and TRBJ2-1, with D perhaps TRBD1 (7 bases). CDR3 length: 17 residues. V lost 3 bases, J lost 3 bases, and 18 bases lay in between. Germline CDR1 MNHNS, CDR2 SASEGT. The CDR3 region has the DNA TGTGCCAGCAGTGACCACTACGGGACAGCGGGCTACAATGAGCAGTTCTTC. It codes for CASSDHYGTAGYNEQFF.

The rearrangement links TRBV18 to TRBJ1-2; D is perhaps TRBD1 (6 bases). The germline V gene encodes CDR1 KGHSH and CDR2 LQKENI. The CDR3 length is 13 residues. Trimming cost V 10 bases and J 3 bases, with 15 bases left between them. CDR3 DNA sequence: TGTGCCACCTCGGAGGGGGAGGACTATGGCTACACCTTC. It translates to CATSEGEDYGYTF.

V gene TRBV7-3 combines with J gene TRBJ1-2; no clear D. Germline values: CDR1 SGHTA, CDR2 FQGTGA. This CDR3 region has 12 residues. V dropped 2 bases and J dropped 5 bases, with 6 bases sitting between them. The CDR3 DNA reads TGTGCCAGCAGCTTACCGGCTTATGGCTACACCTTC. Its protein is CASSLPAYGYTF.

This clone was picked up a small number of times. The rearrangement uses TRBV6-5 and TRBJ1-1; unclear D gene. V was pared by 6 bases and J by 4 bases, with 12 bases between. The germline CDR1 and CDR2 sequences are MNHEY and SVGAGI. The CDR3 has 13 residues. The CDR3 loop is CASSQFRSTEAFF. The CDR3 nucleotides read TGTGCCAGCAGCCAATTCCGGTCCACTGAAGCTTTCTTT.

CDR3 DNA sequence: TGCGCCAGCAGCCAATCCGGGACAGGCTCCTACGAGCAGTACTTC. Amino acid sequence: CASSQSGTGSYEQYF. This chain links TRBV4-1 with TRBJ2-7; TRBD1 matches 8 bases. Germline CDR1 is MGHRA and CDR2 is YSYEKL. The CDR3 is made up of 15 amino acids. After removal of 2 bases from V and 0 bases from J, the junction contained 3 bases not matched to a gene.

The chain uses TRBV27 and TRBJ2-3; 7 bases are shared with TRBD2. The CDR3 is 16 amino acids. CDR1 and CDR2 (germline): MNHEY, SMNVEV (reference sequence). The trim removed 0 bases at V and 0 bases at J, leaving 3 bases unmatched. CDR3 residues: CASSLSQRGSTDTQYF. CDR3 sequence (DNA): TGTGCCAGCAGTTTATCGCAGCGGGGTAGCACAGATACGCAGTATTTT.

The V call is TRBV4-1, the J call TRBJ2-1, with TRBD2 identical over 11 bases. This CDR3 spans 19 amino acids. V dropped 7 bases and J dropped 7; count of bases not matched to a gene: 21. Germline loops: CDR1 MGHRA, CDR2 YSYEKL. CDR3 sequence (DNA): TGCGCCAGCAACCCCTCGGGACTAGCGGAGCCATTGTTTGAAAATGAGCAGTTCTTC. It specifies CASNPSGLAEPLFENEQFF.

The chain joins TRBV29-1 to TRBJ1-2; D gene uncertain. With 6 bases removed from V and 4 bases from J, the gap between germline ends came to 18 bases. The germline V gene encodes CDR1 SQVTM and CDR2 ANQGSEA. The CDR3 contains 14 residues. This CDR3 reads CSVSPPEFVYGYTF. DNA for the CDR3: TGCAGCGTGTCCCCCCCGGAATTCGTCTATGGCTACACCTTC.

The chain has TRBV6-1 and TRBJ2-3; D is ambiguous. V shed 1 base and J shed 0 bases, with 11 bases lying between them. Germline values: CDR1 MNHNS, CDR2 SASEGT. This CDR3 comprises 16 residues. The CDR3 spells CASSEGAFDSTDTQYF. The CDR3 DNA follows: TGTGCCAGCAGTGAAGGAGCGTTTGACAGCACAGATACGCAGTATTTT.

This CDR3 reads CASSFRTGDAEAFF. CDR3 DNA: TGTGCCAGCAGCTTTAGAACAGGGGACGCTGAAGCTTTCTTT. The chain is built from TRBV7-2 and TRBJ1-1; TRBD1 matches at 7 bases. Per germline, CDR1 SGHTA and CDR2 FQGNSA. J gave up 6 bases and V 3 bases, and 7 bases lay outside the gene matches. The CDR3 runs 14 residues.

The chain employs TRBV28 and TRBJ2-7; 10 bases line up with TRBD1. The junction had 1 base not matched to a gene; V was cut back by 8 bases and J by 3 bases. The CDR3 loop spans 12 amino acids. Germline V gene data show CDR1 as MDHEN and CDR2 as SYDVKM. In DNA, the CDR3 is TGTGCCAGCGGGACAGGGGACTACGAGCAGTACTTC. As protein: CASGTGDYEQYF.

The chain is built from TRBV7-9 and TRBJ2-6, with D hard to call. V lost 1 base, J lost 2 bases, and 3 bases lay in between. The CDR3 loop spans 14 amino acids. Per the germline V gene, CDR1 is SEHNR and CDR2 is FQNEAQ (reference sequence). The chain's CDR3 is CASSLDAGANVLTF. The CDR3, as DNA: TGTGCCAGCAGCTTAGACGCTGGGGCCAACGTCCTGACTTTC. Looking up the rest from reference TRBV7-9 and TRBJ2-6 gives the full variable domain: DTGVSQNPRHKITKRGQNVTFRCDPISEHNRLYWYRQTLGQGPEFLTYFQNEAQLEKSRLLSDRFSAERPKGSFSTLEIQRTEQGDSAMYLCASSLDAGANVLTFGAGSRLTVL.

This chain links TRBV30 with TRBJ1-4; D ambiguous. CDR1 is GTSNPN, CDR2 SVGIG, per germline (reference sequence). The V end lost 3 bases, the J end lost 0 bases, and 11 bases lay between the germline ends. The CDR3 sequence is 15 residues long. This chain's CDR3 is CAWRVGSATNEKLFF. The CDR3, as DNA: TGTGCCTGGAGGGTGGGTTCCGCAACTAATGAAAAACTGTTTTTT.

The genes are TRBV10-1 and TRBJ2-7; D unclear. The germline V gene encodes CDR1 WNHNN and CDR2 SYGVQD (reference sequence). Trimming left V 6 bases short and J 7 bases short, with 13 bases between. CDR3 length: 12 amino acids. CDR3 sequence reads: CASSSSPGEQYF. DNA for the CDR3: TGCGCCAGCAGCTCCAGTCCGGGTGAGCAGTACTTC.

V usage is TRBV28 and J usage is TRBJ1-4; 10 bases match TRBD1. Germline V gene lookup returns CDR1 MDHEN and CDR2 SYDVKM. V was pared by 5 bases and J by 7 bases, with 7 bases of the junction left unmatched. This CDR3 comprises 15 residues. CDR3 in DNA: TGTGCCAGCAGTCAACCGGGACAGGGGCCTGAAAAACTGTTTTTT. Amino acid sequence: CASSQPGQGPEKLFF.

This clone was detected only once. The chain joins TRBV30 to TRBJ1-2; D call uncertain. The V gene's germline CDR1 is GTSNPN and CDR2 SVGIG (reference sequence). CDR3 size: 12 residues. V lost 8 bases, J lost 5 bases, and 15 bases lay in between. The CDR3 loop is CAAKQSFYGYTF. As DNA, the CDR3 is TGTGCCGCAAAACAGAGTTTTTATGGCTACACCTTC.

This clone was found once. This rearrangement joins TRBV9 to TRBJ2-7, with D possibly TRBD2 on 5 matching bases. Germline CDR1 and CDR2: SGDLS and YYNGEE. The CDR3 spans 14 residues. Trimming shortened V by 3 bases and J by 2 bases, and 12 bases separated the two germline ends. The CDR3 DNA is TGTGCCAGCAGCGAAAGATTAGCGACCTACGAGCAGTACTTC. Translation gives CASSERLATYEQYF.

This sequence joins TRBV28 and TRBJ1-5, with D unclear. The CDR3 totals 14 residues. Germline CDR1 reads MDHEN; CDR2 reads SYDVKM. V gave up 5 bases and J gave up 0 bases, with 8 bases separating them. The DNA of the CDR3 is TGTGCCAGCAGTGCGGGAGGTAGCAATCAGCCCCAGCATTTT. This codes for CASSAGGSNQPQHF.

The chain employs TRBV6-1 and TRBJ2-3; D is perhaps TRBD1 (6 bases). In germline, CDR1 is MNHNS, CDR2 SASEGT. V shed 3 bases and J shed 2 bases, with 12 bases lying between them. The CDR3 extends over 15 amino acids. The CDR3 is CASSDRAGVTDTQYF. CDR3 bases: TGTGCCAGCAGTGACAGGGCAGGGGTCACAGATACGCAGTATTTT.

The gene calls are TRBV28 and TRBJ2-1; maybe TRBD2 (6 bases). CDR1 MDHEN and CDR2 SYDVKM come from the germline V gene. Trimming removed 6 bases at V and 3 bases at J, with 15 bases between. The CDR3 totals 15 residues. CDR3 region: CASRGWTGDYNEQFF. CDR3 nucleotide sequence: TGTGCCAGCAGGGGATGGACGGGGGACTACAATGAGCAGTTCTTC.

V is TRBV30 and J is TRBJ1-5; no clear D. The V gene lost 5 bases and the J gene lost 11 bases, with 13 bases spanning the gap. The CDR3 is 11 residues long. The germline V gene has CDR1 GTSNPN and CDR2 SVGIG (reference sequence). Here the CDR3 reads CAWENQGAQHF. CDR3 DNA sequence: TGTGCCTGGGAGAACCAAGGAGCCCAGCATTTT. The entire variable domain, with the rest obtained from reference TRBV30 and TRBJ1-5, is as follows: SQTIHQWPATLVQPVGSPLSLECTVEGTSNPNLYWYRQAAGRGLQLLFYSVGIGQISSEVPQNLSASRPQDRQFILSSKKLLLSDSGFYLCAWENQGAQHFGDGTRLSIL.

This rearrangement joins TRBV7-9 to TRBJ1-4, with 8 bases lining up with TRBD1. The CDR3 consists of 16 residues. J was trimmed by 5 bases and V by 2 bases; bases with no gene match: 7. Germline values: CDR1 SEHNR, CDR2 FQNEAQ (reference sequence). CDR3: CASSLLRQGRNEKLFF. CDR3 coding DNA: TGTGCCAGCAGCTTACTTCGACAGGGGAGAAATGAAAAACTGTTTTTT.

The sample holds one count of this clone. J is TRBJ2-7 and V is TRBV18; D perhaps matches TRBD2 (6 bases). V lost 4 bases to trimming and J lost 3 bases, with 13 bases between them. CDR3 length: 14 amino acids. Per germline, CDR1 KGHSH and CDR2 LQKENI. The CDR3: CASSQRDLFYEQYF. The DNA of the CDR3 is TGTGCCAGCTCACAACGGGACTTATTCTACGAGCAGTACTTC.

The CDR3 bases are TGTGCCTGGAGGGGACGTAGGGTCAAGGGAACTGAAGCTTTCTTT. This gives the protein CAWRGRRVKGTEAFF. This rearrangement joins TRBV30 to TRBJ1-1, with a tentative D call TRBD1 (5 bases). Germline CDR1 is GTSNPN and CDR2 is SVGIG (reference sequence). This CDR3 spans 15 amino acids. V gave up 3 bases and J gave up 5 bases, with 19 bases separating them. Using reference TRBV30 and TRBJ1-1 for the parts outside the CDR3, the full variable domain is SQTIHQWPATLVQPVGSPLSLECTVEGTSNPNLYWYRQAAGRGLQLLFYSVGIGQISSEVPQNLSASRPQDRQFILSSKKLLLSDSGFYLCAWRGRRVKGTEAFFGQGTRLTVV.

The rearrangement links TRBV29-1 to TRBJ2-1; 7 bases agree with TRBD2. Trimming took 5 bases from V and 0 from J; bases not matched to a gene: 4. From germline, CDR1 is SQVTM and CDR2 ANQGSEA. The CDR3 is made up of 14 amino acids. The CDR3 here is CSVSGTTSYNEQFF. CDR3 nucleotide sequence: TGCAGCGTTAGCGGGACGACCTCCTACAATGAGCAGTTCTTC.

This chain joins TRBV7-2 and TRBJ1-5; D gene uncertain. CDR3 length: 15 amino acids. Germline CDR1 is SGHTA and CDR2 is FQGNSA. V lost 5 bases and J lost 5, with 16 bases in between. The CDR3 region has the DNA TGTGCCAGCAGCAAAACCGGCCAAAAACATCAGCCCCAGCATTTT. Its protein product is CASSKTGQKHQPQHF.

V and J are TRBV28 and TRBJ1-2, with 10 bases aligning to TRBD1. V lost 5 bases, J lost 8 bases, and 14 bases stayed unmatched. CDR1 MDHEN and CDR2 SYDVKM come from the germline V gene. This CDR3 contains 16 residues. CDR3 bases: TGTGCCAGCAGTCCACCCACGGGACAGGGGATACAGGGCTACACCTTC. Translating it yields CASSPPTGQGIQGYTF.

On this clone: The junction departs from the called germline gene at one end, perhaps through a read error. CDR3: CASREDRGNTEAFF. As DNA, the CDR3 is TGTGCCAGCAGGGAAGACAGGGGGAACACTGAAGCTTTCTTT. The chain carries TRBV6-1 and TRBJ1-1, with 8 bases matching TRBD1. This CDR3 comprises 14 residues. The germline gives CDR1 MNHNS, CDR2 SASEGT.

The chain employs TRBV5-1 and TRBJ2-7, with TRBD2 matching 8 bases. After removal of 0 bases from V and 4 bases from J, the junction contained 6 bases not matched to a gene. Germline V gene lookup returns CDR1 SGHRS and CDR2 YFSETQ. The CDR3 sequence is 15 residues long. For the CDR3, the DNA is TGCGCCAGCAGCTTGGCACGGGAGGGGAAATACGAGCAGTACTTC. This codes for CASSLAREGKYEQYF.

As to this clone: Other DNA sequences from this sample encode an identical CDR3 as well. V is TRBV7-2 and J is TRBJ1-1, with unresolved D. The V gene lost 2 bases and the J gene lost 1 base, with 2 bases spanning the gap. This CDR3 has 12 residues. The germline CDR1 and CDR2 sequences are SGHTA and FQGNSA. The chain's CDR3 is CASSLTNTEAFF. For the CDR3, the DNA is TGTGCCAGCAGCTTAACGAACACTGAAGCTTTCTTT. Based on the CDR3 plus reference TRBV7-2 and TRBJ1-1, the full variable domain is GAGVSQSPSNKVTEKGKDVELRCDPISGHTALYWYRQSLGQGLEFLIYFQGNSAPDKSGLPSDRFSAERTGGSVSTLTIQRTQQEDSAVYLCASSLTNTEAFFGQGTRLTVV.